The next 26 T cell receptor beta chains were all read from a single sample in a study of regulatory T cells in long-lasting Graves disease. Time point in this sample: newly diagnosed GD, antithyroid drugs for less than 3 months. RNA isolated from PBMCs was used to make the TCR library. Combining iRepertoire HTBI primers with Arm-PCR of CDR3 regions, the authors built TCR beta libraries. TCRdb reprocessed the multiplex PCR reads with MiXCR, giving one entry per CDR3 protein. The data hold about 540,000 distinct CDR3 sequences, with 13% observed a single time. The same sample was also studied in work on T cells in Graves' hyperthyroidism and ophthalmopathy.

The source was peripheral blood mononuclear cells (PBMCs), collected at new diagnosis, from a patient treated with antithyroid drugs. The receptors originated from a man under 40 with Graves disease.

This clonotype was recorded many times. The chain has TRBV6-2 or TRBV6-3 and TRBJ2-5; TRBD2 is a possible D gene (6 bases). From germline, CDR1 is MNHEY and CDR2 SVGEGT. This CDR3 spans 13 amino acids. V dropped 7 bases and J dropped 4 bases, with 13 bases sitting between them. CDR3 residues: CASNAGTRETQYF. CDR3 nucleotide sequence: TGTGCCAGCAATGCGGGGACTCGAGAGACCCAGTACTTC.

This clonotype has ten or more counts. The rearrangement uses TRBV10-3 and TRBJ1-2; D perhaps matches TRBD1 (5 bases). V shed 4 bases and J shed 6 bases, with 15 bases lying between them. Germline-derived CDR1 and CDR2 are ENHRY and SYGVKD. This CDR3 is built from 14 residues. CDR3 residues: CAISAGREEDGYTF. The CDR3 coding sequence is TGTGCCATCAGTGCGGGCAGGGAGGAGGATGGCTACACCTTC.

The gene calls are TRBV5-5 and TRBJ1-2, with TRBD1 identical over 7 bases. The CDR3 contains 15 residues. The V segment lost 4 bases and the J segment 13 bases; nucleotides outside the gene matches: 19. Germline CDR1 is SGHKS and CDR2 is YYEKEE (reference sequence). CDR3 residues: CASSPQGVAGGPATF. CDR3 nucleotide sequence: TGTGCCAGCAGCCCCCAGGGGGTGGCAGGGGGGCCGGCCACCTTC.

Points on this clonotype: This could be a read error, since a much larger clone is one nucleotide away. The chain recombines TRBV12-3 or TRBV12-4 with TRBJ2-1; maybe TRBD2 (5 bases). The CDR3 has 14 amino acids. DNA for the CDR3: TGTGCCAGCAGTTTAAGGAGCCGGGGAGAGACCCCGTACTTC. Protein sequence: CASSLRSRGETPYF.

This chain uses TRBV27 with TRBJ2-1; TRBD2 matches 10 bases. V lost 4 bases, J lost 14 bases, and 14 bases stayed unmatched. The CDR3 has 15 amino acids. CDR1 is MNHEY and CDR2 is SMNVEV in the germline V gene (reference sequence). CDR3 sequence reads: CASSSARTSGPREFF. The DNA for the CDR3 is TGTGCCAGCAGTTCCGCCCGGACTAGCGGCCCTCGGGAGTTCTTC.

This clonotype appeared a few times. The CDR3 loop is CASSLSPWGYTF. DNA of the CDR3: TGTGCCAGCAGCTTGAGCCCGTGGGGCTACACCTTC. The chain links TRBV7-9 to TRBJ1-2; no clear D. Per germline, CDR1 SEHNR and CDR2 FQNEAQ (reference sequence). V was cut by 3 bases and J by 8 bases, with 10 bases left in between. This CDR3 is 12 amino acids long.

This clonotype was detected many times. The chain joins TRBV5-6 to TRBJ1-5, with D uncertain. CDR1 is SGHDT, CDR2 YYEEEE, per germline. This CDR3 comprises 12 residues. The V end was cut by 7 bases, the J end by 2 bases, with 7 bases between. CDR3 protein: CASQRGNQPQHF. In DNA form, the CDR3 reads TGTGCCAGCCAAAGGGGCAATCAGCCCCAGCATTTT.

This clonotype occurred many times. The rearrangement links TRBV19 to TRBJ2-7, with 7 positions matching TRBD1. Germline V gives CDR1 LNHDA, CDR2 SQIVND (reference sequence). The CDR3 runs 13 residues. V lost 4 bases, J lost 5 bases, and 5 bases stayed unmatched. The CDR3 protein is CASSTTGFDEQYF. CDR3 DNA: TGTGCCAGTAGTACGACAGGGTTCGACGAGCAGTACTTC. The full variable domain, completed using reference TRBV19 and TRBJ2-7, is DGGITQSPKYLFRKEGQNVTLSCEQNLNHDAMYWYRQDPGQGLRLIYYSQIVNDFQKGDIAEGYSVSREKKESFPLTVTSAQKNPTAFYLCASSTTGFDEQYFGPGTRLTVT.

This clonotype was seen only a few times. A read error may explain this, as a much larger clone is one base away. The V and J genes are TRBV12-3 or TRBV12-4 and TRBJ2-1; 7 bases line up with TRBD2. After removal of 3 bases from V and 12 bases from J, the junction contained 14 bases not matched to a gene. This CDR3 has 15 residues. The CDR3 nucleotides are TGTGCCAGCAGTTTTTGGGGGAGGGTTACCCATGGGCAGTTCTTC. It yields the protein CASSFWGRVTHGQFF.

This clonotype has ten or more counts. The V gene is TRBV27, the J gene TRBJ2-3; the D gene is possibly TRBD2 (7 bases). The CDR3 runs to 16 residues. The V end was cut by 0 bases, the J end by 6 bases, with 16 bases between. Germline-derived CDR1 and CDR2 are MNHEY and SMNVEV (reference sequence). The CDR3 protein is CASSLSAGAREDTQYF. The CDR3 DNA follows: TGTGCCAGCAGTTTATCGGCGGGGGCGCGGGAGGATACGCAGTATTTT.

This clonotype was seen more than once but under ten times. The genes are TRBV29-1 and TRBJ2-3, with 9 bases that match TRBD2. In germline, CDR1 is SQVTM, CDR2 ANQGSEA. V shed 4 bases, J shed 4 bases, and the junction held 15 bases outside the gene matches. This CDR3 has 17 residues. CDR3 DNA: TGCAGCGTTGTGGCGGGAGGGCCCTGGGAAAAAGCAGATACGCAGTATTTT. Translated: CSVVAGGPWEKADTQYF.

In this sample, this clonotype turned up many times. This chain uses TRBV12-3 or TRBV12-4 with TRBJ1-5; D not certain. The CDR3 loop spans 14 amino acids. V was clipped by 2 bases and J by 5 bases, with 10 bases between them. The DNA of the CDR3 is TGTGCCAGCAGTTTAAGGGCAGCTTATCAGCCCCAGCATTTT. Translated, it gives CASSLRAAYQPQHF.

This clonotype was detected only a few times. The chain couples TRBV29-1 to TRBJ1-2; 9 bases line up with TRBD1. The CDR3 covers 13 residues. The V and J ends lost 6 bases and 3 bases, in that order; junction bases with no gene match: 5. Germline V gives CDR1 SQVTM, CDR2 ANQGSEA. The DNA for the CDR3 is TGCAGCGTACGGACAGGGGCAGACTATGGCTACACCTTC. This gives the protein CSVRTGADYGYTF.

On this clonotype: A clone one base away is much larger, so this may be a read error. The chain employs TRBV6-1 and TRBJ1-3; D is possibly TRBD1 (5 bases). V gave up 7 bases and J gave up 0 bases, with 10 bases separating them. CDR1 is MNHNS and CDR2 is SASEGT in the germline V gene. There are 14 residues in the CDR3. CDR3 loop: CASKGTDSGNTIYF. DNA of the CDR3: TGTGCCAGCAAGGGGACGGACTCTGGAAACACCATATATTTT.

This clonotype was observed many times. The genes are TRBV12-5 and TRBJ2-7, with a tentative D call TRBD1 (6 bases). V was clipped by 4 bases and J by 5 bases, with 18 bases between them. This CDR3 has 15 amino acids. The germline V gene has CDR1 LGHNT and CDR2 FRNRAP. CDR3 in DNA: TGTGCTAGTGGTTCGCTGACAGGCCCTGAGGACGAGCAGTACTTC. The encoded protein is CASGSLTGPEDEQYF.

This clonotype was seen ten or more times. The J gene is TRBJ2-1, the V gene TRBV6-2 or TRBV6-3; TRBD2 might be the D (6 bases). CDR1 and CDR2 (germline): MNHEY, SVGEGT. This CDR3 has 14 amino acids. The V and J ends lost 6 bases and 3 bases respectively, with 12 bases between them. The CDR3 is CASRDGGLYNEQFF. The CDR3 DNA reads TGTGCCAGCAGAGACGGGGGACTCTACAATGAGCAGTTCTTC.

This clonotype was detected many times. This CDR3 is CASSLLTDLGEQYF. The CDR3 DNA follows: TGCGCCAGCAGCTTATTGACAGACCTCGGGGAGCAGTACTTC. The chain recombines TRBV5-1 with TRBJ2-7; D might be TRBD1 (5 bases). Trimming took off 2 bases at V and 7 bases at J, with 16 bases between the two ends. Germline values: CDR1 SGHRS, CDR2 YFSETQ. The CDR3 extends over 14 amino acids.

At least ten counts were recorded for this clonotype. The chain carries TRBV18 and TRBJ1-1; TRBD1 might be the D (5 bases). Germline loops: CDR1 KGHSH, CDR2 LQKENI. V lost 5 bases and J 10 bases, leaving 11 bases between the germline ends. The CDR3 totals 11 residues. This chain's CDR3 is CASSFDSGAFF. CDR3 sequence (DNA): TGTGCCAGCTCATTCGACAGCGGAGCTTTCTTT.

This clonotype was recorded at least ten times. The genes are TRBV20-1 and TRBJ2-7; 7 bases fit TRBD1. V trimming: 6 bases; J trimming: 3 bases; junction bases outside the gene matches: 11. The CDR3 has 14 amino acids. The germline V gene encodes CDR1 DFQATT and CDR2 SNEGSKA (reference sequence). The CDR3, as DNA: TGCAGTGCCAAATACGCCACAGGGGTCTACGAGCAGTACTTC. Encoded protein: CSAKYATGVYEQYF.

This clonotype was found many times. The V gene is TRBV6-1, the J gene TRBJ1-2; the D is unclear. V shed 6 bases and J shed 7 bases, with 12 bases lying between them. Germline CDR1 reads MNHNS; CDR2 reads SASEGT. This CDR3 is built from 12 residues. This CDR3 is CASRTRASGYTF. CDR3 coding DNA: TGTGCCAGCAGGACTCGGGCGTCTGGCTACACCTTC.

In this sample, this clonotype turned up many times. The chain uses TRBV6-2 or TRBV6-3 and TRBJ2-3, with TRBD1 matching 10 bases. In germline, CDR1 is MNHEY, CDR2 SVGEGT. Losses at the gene ends were 10 bases for V and 0 bases for J; bases not matched to a gene: 7. The CDR3 is 15 amino acids. The CDR3 region is CATSSDRGSTDTQYF. CDR3 DNA sequence: TGTGCCACCTCCTCGGACAGGGGGAGCACAGATACGCAGTATTTT.

This clonotype has a count of ten or more. The DNA of the CDR3 is TGCAGTGCCCCGGGACTCGGCGGGACCGGGGAGCTGTTTTTT. Amino acid sequence: CSAPGLGGTGELFF. This rearrangement joins TRBV20-1 to TRBJ2-2, with TRBD2 as a possible D gene (6 bases). Trimming cost V 6 bases and J 5 bases, with 16 bases left between them. The CDR3 is made up of 14 amino acids. Germline loops: CDR1 DFQATT, CDR2 SNEGSKA (reference sequence).

V is TRBV20-1 and J is TRBJ1-1, with a tentative D call TRBD1 (5 bases). CDR1 and CDR2 (germline): DFQATT, SNEGSKA (reference sequence). The CDR3 is made up of 13 amino acids. The V end was cut by 3 bases, the J end by 0 bases, with 8 bases between. CDR3: CSARVTVNTEAFF. The CDR3 nucleotides read TGCAGTGCTAGGGTGACAGTGAACACTGAAGCTTTCTTT.

This clonotype appeared a few times. This sequence joins TRBV24-1 and TRBJ1-2, with no clear D. V lost 4 bases to trimming and J lost 0 bases, with 11 bases between them. The length of the CDR3 is 15 residues. Germline V gives CDR1 KGHDR, CDR2 SFDVKD. The CDR3 bases are TGTGCCACCAGTGACAGGACGAACACTAACTATGGCTACACCTTC. Amino acid sequence: CATSDRTNTNYGYTF.

V and J are TRBV7-2 and TRBJ2-3; 9 bases align to TRBD2. The germline gives CDR1 SGHTA, CDR2 FQGNSA. The CDR3 length is 16 residues. V was clipped by 3 bases and J by 2 bases; unmatched bases: 6. The CDR3 sequence is CASSFSLAGLTDTQYF. The CDR3 coding sequence is TGTGCCAGCAGCTTTTCCCTAGCGGGGCTCACAGATACGCAGTATTTT. The full variable domain, with the rest looked up from reference TRBV7-2 and TRBJ2-3, is GAGVSQSPSNKVTEKGKDVELRCDPISGHTALYWYRQSLGQGLEFLIYFQGNSAPDKSGLPSDRFSAERTGGSVSTLTIQRTQQEDSAVYLCASSFSLAGLTDTQYFGPGTRLTVL.

At least ten counts were recorded for this clonotype. This chain connects TRBV12-5 to TRBJ2-7, with a weak D call TRBD1 (7 bases). The CDR3 has 15 residues. V shed 5 bases and J shed 5 bases, with 19 bases lying between them. Germline V gives CDR1 LGHNT, CDR2 FRNRAP. This CDR3 reads CASGGGGGEGDEQYF. The CDR3 DNA follows: TGTGCTAGTGGTGGAGGAGGGGGCGAGGGCGACGAGCAGTACTTC.